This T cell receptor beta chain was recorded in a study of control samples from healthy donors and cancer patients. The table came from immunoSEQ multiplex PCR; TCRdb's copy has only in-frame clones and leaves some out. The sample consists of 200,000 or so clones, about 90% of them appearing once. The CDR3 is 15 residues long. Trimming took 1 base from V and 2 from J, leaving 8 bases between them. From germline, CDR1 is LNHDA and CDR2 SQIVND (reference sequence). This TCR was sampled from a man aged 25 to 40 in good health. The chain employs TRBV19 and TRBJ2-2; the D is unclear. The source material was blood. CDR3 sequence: CASSIGQHNTGELFF. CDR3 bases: TGTGCCAGTAGTATAGGCCAGCATAACACCGGGGAGCTGTTTTTT. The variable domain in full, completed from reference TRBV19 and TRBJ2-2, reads DGGITQSPKYLFRKEGQNVTLSCEQNLNHDAMYWYRQDPGQGLRLIYYSQIVNDFQKGDIAEGYSVSREKKESFPLTVTSAQKNPTAFYLCASSIGQHNTGELFFGEGSRLTVL.